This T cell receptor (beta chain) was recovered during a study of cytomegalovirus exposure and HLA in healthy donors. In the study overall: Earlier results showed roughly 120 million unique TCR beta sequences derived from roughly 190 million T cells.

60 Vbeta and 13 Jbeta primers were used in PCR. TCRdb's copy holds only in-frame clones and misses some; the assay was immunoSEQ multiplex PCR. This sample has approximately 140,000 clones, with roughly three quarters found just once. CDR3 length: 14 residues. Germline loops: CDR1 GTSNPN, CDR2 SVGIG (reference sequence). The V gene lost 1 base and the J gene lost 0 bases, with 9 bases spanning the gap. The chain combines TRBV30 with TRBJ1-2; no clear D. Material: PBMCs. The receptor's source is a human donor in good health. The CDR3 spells CAWSGRDTNYGYTF. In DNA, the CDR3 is TGTGCCTGGAGTGGCCGGGATACTAACTATGGCTACACCTTC.